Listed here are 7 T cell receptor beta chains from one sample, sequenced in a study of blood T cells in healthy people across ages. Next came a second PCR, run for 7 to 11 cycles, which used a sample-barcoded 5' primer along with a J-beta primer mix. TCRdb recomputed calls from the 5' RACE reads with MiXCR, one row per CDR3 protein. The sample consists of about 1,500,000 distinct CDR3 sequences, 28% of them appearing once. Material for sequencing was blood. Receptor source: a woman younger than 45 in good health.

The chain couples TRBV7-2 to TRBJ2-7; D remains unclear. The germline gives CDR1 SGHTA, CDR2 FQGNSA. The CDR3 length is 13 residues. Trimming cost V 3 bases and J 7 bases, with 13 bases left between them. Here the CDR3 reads CASSLLAPGEQYF. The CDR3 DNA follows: TGTGCCAGCAGCTTGTTGGCTCCGGGTGAGCAGTACTTC.

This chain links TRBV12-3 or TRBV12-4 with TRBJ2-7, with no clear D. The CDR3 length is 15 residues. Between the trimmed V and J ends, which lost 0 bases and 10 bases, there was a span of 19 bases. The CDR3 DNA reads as TGTGCCAGCAGTTTAGCGGTGAACATAAGATACAAACAGTACTTC. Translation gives CASSLAVNIRYKQYF.

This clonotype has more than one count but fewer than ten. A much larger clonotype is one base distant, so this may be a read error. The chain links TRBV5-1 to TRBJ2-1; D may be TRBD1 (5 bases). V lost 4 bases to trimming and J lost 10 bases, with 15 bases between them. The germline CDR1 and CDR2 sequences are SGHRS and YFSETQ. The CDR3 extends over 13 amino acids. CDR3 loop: CASSGDSTYEQFF. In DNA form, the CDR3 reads TGCGCCAGCAGCGGTGACAGTACCTACGAGCAGTTCTTC.

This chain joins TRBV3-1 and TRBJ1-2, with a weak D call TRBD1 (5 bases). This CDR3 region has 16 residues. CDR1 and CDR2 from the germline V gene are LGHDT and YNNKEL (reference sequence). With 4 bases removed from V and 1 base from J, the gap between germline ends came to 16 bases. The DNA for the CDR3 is TGTGCCAGCAGCCCCCTAACAGGCGTCAATAACTATGGCTACACCTTC. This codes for CASSPLTGVNNYGYTF. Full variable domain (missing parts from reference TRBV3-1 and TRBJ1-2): DTAVSQTPKYLVTQMGNDKSIKCEQNLGHDTMYWYKQDSKKFLKIMFSYNNKELIINETVPNRFSPKSPDKAHLNLHINSLELGDSAVYFCASSPLTGVNNYGYTFGSGTRLTVV.

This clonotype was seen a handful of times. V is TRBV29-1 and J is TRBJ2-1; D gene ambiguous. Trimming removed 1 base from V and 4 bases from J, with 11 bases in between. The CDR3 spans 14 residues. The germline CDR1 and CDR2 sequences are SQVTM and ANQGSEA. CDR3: CSVEGRSPYNEQFF. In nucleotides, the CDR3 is TGCAGCGTTGAAGGTCGCTCCCCTTACAATGAGCAGTTCTTC.

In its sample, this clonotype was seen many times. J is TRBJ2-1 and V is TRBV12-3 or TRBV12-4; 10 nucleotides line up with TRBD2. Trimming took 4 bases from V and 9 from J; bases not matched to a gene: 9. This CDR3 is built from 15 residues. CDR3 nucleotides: TGTGCCAGCAGTTCTCAGCGGGAGGGGGTTCGTGAGCAGTTCTTC. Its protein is CASSSQREGVREQFF.

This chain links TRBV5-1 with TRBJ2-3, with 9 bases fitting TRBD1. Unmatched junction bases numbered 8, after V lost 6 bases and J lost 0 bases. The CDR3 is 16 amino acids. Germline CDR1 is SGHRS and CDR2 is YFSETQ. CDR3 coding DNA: TGCGCCAGCACCTTAACCGGGACAGGGAGCACAGATACGCAGTATTTT. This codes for CASTLTGTGSTDTQYF.